This TCR beta chain was sequenced in a study of chemoradiotherapy in HPV16-positive cancers. Study in general: Candidate HPV-specific clones and shared TCR motifs came from two HPV16-positive patients. Study-wide findings and caveats: Better recurrence-free survival went with HPV-responsive T-cell expansion in HPV16-positive patients. Functional assays defining HPV-specific T cells used only a couple of HPV16-positive patients.

Profiling relied on immunoSEQ multiplex PCR, and the TCRdb table lists in-frame clones only, not all of them. The sample carries 30,000 to 45,000 clones, 80% recorded once. V lost 5 bases and J lost 4; bases outside the gene matches: 8. CDR1 is SGHVS and CDR2 is FNYEAQ in the germline V gene. This CDR3 is built from 17 residues. Concerning this clone: Its antigen is as yet unknown.

The sample was blood, taken from a patient who underwent chemoradiotherapy. This chain links TRBV7-6 with TRBJ2-2; TRBD2 matches at 12 bases. This receptor was taken from a human donor with HPV-associated anogenital cancer. The CDR3 sequence is CASSTSSGGAPTGELFF. The CDR3 DNA is TGTGCCAGCAGCACTTCTAGCGGGGGGGCCCCCACCGGGGAGCTGTTTTTT.